This T cell receptor (beta chain) was identified during a study of beta chain features in type 1 diabetes. Germline lookup yields CDR1 SGHVS and CDR2 FNYEAQ. J was trimmed by 1 base and V by 5 bases; bases with no gene match: 3. The CDR3 has 14 amino acids. Every isolated RNA sample was fully reverse transcribed, so sequencing captured expressed TCRB transcripts. Assay: immunoSEQ multiplex PCR; the TCRdb copy retains only in-frame clones and omits some. The sample has over 120,000 clones; around 8.7% are singletons. Staining for CD45RO/CCR7/CD25/CD127/CD95/CD27 allowed sorting of CD4+ naive, central memory, regulatory and stem cell-like memory cells. Sorted cells reached over 95% purity in every population. This clone appeared a few times. The target antigen is unknown. General observations from the study: When Type 1 diabetes patients were examined, their TCRB CDR3s proved moderately but significantly shorter in all four CD4+ subsets. Researchers reported that naive, central memory and Treg TCRB repertoires appeared more similar in patients than in healthy donors.

V and J are TRBV7-6 and TRBJ2-3; 7 bases are shared with TRBD1. The sample was central memory CD4+ T cells from blood. The clonotype originates from a young man in good health. The CDR3 loop reads CASSPGQGTDTQYF. DNA of the CDR3: TGTGCCAGCAGCCCCGGACAGGGCACAGATACGCAGTATTTT.